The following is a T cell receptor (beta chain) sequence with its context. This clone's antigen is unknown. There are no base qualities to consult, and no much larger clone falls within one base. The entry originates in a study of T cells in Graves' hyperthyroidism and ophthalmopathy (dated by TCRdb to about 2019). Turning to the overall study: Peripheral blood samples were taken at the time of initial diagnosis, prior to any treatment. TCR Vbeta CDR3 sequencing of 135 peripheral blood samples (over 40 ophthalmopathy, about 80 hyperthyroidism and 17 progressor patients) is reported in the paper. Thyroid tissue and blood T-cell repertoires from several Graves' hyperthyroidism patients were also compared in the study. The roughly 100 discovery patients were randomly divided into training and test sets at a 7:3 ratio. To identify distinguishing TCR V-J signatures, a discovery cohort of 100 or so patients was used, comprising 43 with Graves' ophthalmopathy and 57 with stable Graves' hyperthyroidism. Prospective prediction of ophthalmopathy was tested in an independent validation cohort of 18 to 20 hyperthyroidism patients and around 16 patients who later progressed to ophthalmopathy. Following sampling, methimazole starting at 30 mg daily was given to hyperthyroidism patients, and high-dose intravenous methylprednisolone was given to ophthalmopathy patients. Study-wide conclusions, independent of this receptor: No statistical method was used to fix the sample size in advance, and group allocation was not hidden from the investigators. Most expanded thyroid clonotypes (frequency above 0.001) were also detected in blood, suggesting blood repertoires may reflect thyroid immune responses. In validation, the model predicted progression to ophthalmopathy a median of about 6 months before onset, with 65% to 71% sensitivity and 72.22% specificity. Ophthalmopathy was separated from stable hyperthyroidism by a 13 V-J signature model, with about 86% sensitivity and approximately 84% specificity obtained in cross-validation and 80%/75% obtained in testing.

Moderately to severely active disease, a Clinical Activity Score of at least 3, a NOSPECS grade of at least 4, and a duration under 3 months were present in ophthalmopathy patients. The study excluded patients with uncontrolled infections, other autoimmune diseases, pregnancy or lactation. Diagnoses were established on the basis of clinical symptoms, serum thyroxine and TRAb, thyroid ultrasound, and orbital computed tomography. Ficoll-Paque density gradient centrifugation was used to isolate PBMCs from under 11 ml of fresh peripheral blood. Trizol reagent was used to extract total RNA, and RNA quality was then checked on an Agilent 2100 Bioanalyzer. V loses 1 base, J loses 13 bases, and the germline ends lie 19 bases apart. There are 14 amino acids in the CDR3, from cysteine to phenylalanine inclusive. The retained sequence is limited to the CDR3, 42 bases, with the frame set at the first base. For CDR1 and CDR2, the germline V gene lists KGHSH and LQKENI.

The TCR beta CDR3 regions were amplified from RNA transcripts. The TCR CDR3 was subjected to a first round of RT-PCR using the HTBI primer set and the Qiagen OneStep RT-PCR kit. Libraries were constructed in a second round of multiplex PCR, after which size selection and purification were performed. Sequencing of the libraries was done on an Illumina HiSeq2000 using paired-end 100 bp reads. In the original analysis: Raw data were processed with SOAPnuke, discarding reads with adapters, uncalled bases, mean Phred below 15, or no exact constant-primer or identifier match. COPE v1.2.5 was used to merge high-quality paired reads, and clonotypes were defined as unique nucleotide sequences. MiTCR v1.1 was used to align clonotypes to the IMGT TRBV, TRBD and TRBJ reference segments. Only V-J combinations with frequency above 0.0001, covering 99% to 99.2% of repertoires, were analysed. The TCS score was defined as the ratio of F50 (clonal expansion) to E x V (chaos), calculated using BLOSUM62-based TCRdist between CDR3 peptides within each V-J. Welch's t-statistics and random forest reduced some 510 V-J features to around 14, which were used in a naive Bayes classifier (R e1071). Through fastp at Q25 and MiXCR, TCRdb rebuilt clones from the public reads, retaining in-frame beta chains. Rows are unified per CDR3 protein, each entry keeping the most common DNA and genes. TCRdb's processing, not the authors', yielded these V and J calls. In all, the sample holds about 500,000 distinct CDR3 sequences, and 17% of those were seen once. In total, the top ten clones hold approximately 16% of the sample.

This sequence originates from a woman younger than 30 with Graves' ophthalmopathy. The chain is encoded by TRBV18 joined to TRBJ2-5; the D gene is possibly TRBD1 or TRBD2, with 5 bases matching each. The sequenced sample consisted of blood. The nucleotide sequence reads TGTGCCAGCTCACCACACTACGTCGGGACGGCGTCGTACTTC. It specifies CASSPHYVGTASYF.